The clone carrying this TCR beta chain was detected only a few times. As yet, its antigen is unknown. This record comes from a study of T-cell reconstitution after alpha-beta-depleted transplantation in children. The CDR3 has 17 amino acids. J lost 0 bases, V lost 6 bases, and 10 bases had no gene match. Researchers prepared the TCRbeta library using unique molecular identifiers, the study reports. TCRdb reprocessed the PCR reads via MiXCR and lists one record per CDR3 protein. The sample consists of hundreds of thousands of distinct CDR3 sequences, about 11% of them appearing once. General study points: There were reportedly several hundred expanded graft clones from which alpha-beta T cells came about two months after transplant. Surviving recipient T cells and thymic progenitors underlay high day-60 TCRbeta diversity in some patients. A year had passed since transplant, and T-cell counts and diversity by then came mostly from newly produced T cells.

The clonotype originates from a child under two years old with acute myeloid leukemia, due to receive a stem cell transplant. Sequences were derived from PBMCs, sampled before TCRalphabeta/CD19-depleted stem cell transplant. The gene calls are TRBV12-3 or TRBV12-4 and TRBJ2-3; 9 nucleotides line up with TRBD2. CDR3 DNA: TGTGCCAGCAGCATCGGAGGACTAGCGCATAGCACAGATACGCAGTATTTT. The encoded protein is CASSIGGLAHSTDTQYF.